These 24 T cell receptor beta chains originate from one sample sequenced in a study of CD8 T cells in Susac syndrome. Reverse transcription of about 0.45 to 1 ug RNA was carried out with random hexamers. TCRdb reprocessed the immunoSEQ multiplex PCR reads with MiXCR, giving one entry per CDR3 protein. The repertoire has roughly 200,000 distinct CDR3 sequences, about 93% of them found once; the top ten carry around 0.1%. Sequencing input: CD4+ T cells from PBMCs. The receptors shown here come from a human donor in good health.

The chain recombines TRBV10-3 with TRBJ2-1; possibly TRBD1 for D (5 bases). The length of the CDR3 is 11 residues. Between the trimmed V and J ends, which lost 6 bases and 5 bases, there was a span of 5 bases. Germline-derived CDR1 and CDR2 are ENHRY and SYGVKD. The CDR3 sequence: CAIRDNNEQFF. The DNA for the CDR3 is TGTGCCATCAGGGACAACAATGAGCAGTTCTTC.

V usage is TRBV20-1 and J usage is TRBJ1-2; no clear D. Between the trimmed V and J ends, which lost 5 bases and 1 base, there was a span of 17 bases. CDR3 length: 15 amino acids. Germline CDR1 is DFQATT and CDR2 is SNEGSKA (reference sequence). In nucleotides, the CDR3 is TGCAGTGCTCTCCCAAACGGAGGAGTTAACTATGGCTACACCTTC. As protein: CSALPNGGVNYGYTF.

This rearrangement joins TRBV20-1 to TRBJ2-2, with a possible D match to TRBD1 (6 bases). CDR1 and CDR2 from the germline V gene are DFQATT and SNEGSKA (reference sequence). The ends were cut back, 0 bases at V and 4 bases at J, with 18 bases in the middle. The CDR3 has 17 amino acids. CDR3 amino acids: CSARDPQTGPGTGELFF. The CDR3 DNA reads as TGCAGTGCTAGAGATCCCCAGACAGGTCCAGGCACCGGGGAGCTGTTTTTT.

Only one count was recorded for this clonotype. The rearrangement joins TRBV3-1 to TRBJ2-6; D is uncertain. Trimming left V 4 bases short and J 0 bases short, with 7 bases between. This CDR3 is built from 15 residues. Germline CDR1 LGHDT, CDR2 YNNKEL (reference sequence). CDR3 coding DNA: TGTGCCAGCAGCCTTTTTGGCTCTGGGGCCAACGTCCTGACTTTC. This codes for CASSLFGSGANVLTF. Variable domain in full (rest from reference TRBV3-1 and TRBJ2-6): DTAVSQTPKYLVTQMGNDKSIKCEQNLGHDTMYWYKQDSKKFLKIMFSYNNKELIINETVPNRFSPKSPDKAHLNLHINSLELGDSAVYFCASSLFGSGANVLTFGAGSRLTVL.

The chain employs TRBV19 and TRBJ1-2; D gene uncertain. The CDR3 contains 12 residues. Germline V gene lookup returns CDR1 LNHDA and CDR2 SQIVND (reference sequence). The ends were cut back, 10 bases at V and 4 bases at J, with 13 bases in the middle. The CDR3: CATSDGPYGYTF. The DNA of the CDR3 is TGTGCCACCTCGGACGGCCCCTATGGCTACACCTTC.

This rearrangement joins TRBV5-1 to TRBJ1-3, with D possibly matching TRBD1 (6 bases). The V and J ends lost 4 bases and 4 bases respectively, with 12 bases between them. The germline gives CDR1 SGHRS, CDR2 YFSETQ. The CDR3 spans 14 residues. The CDR3 loop is CASSPQTGGNTIYF. In nucleotides, the CDR3 is TGCGCCAGCAGCCCACAGACAGGAGGAAACACCATATATTTT.

The chain combines TRBV7-9 with TRBJ2-1, with a possible D match to TRBD2 (5 bases). The CDR3 spans 12 residues. Trimming removed 5 bases at V and 8 bases at J, with 10 bases between. Germline V gene data show CDR1 as SEHNR and CDR2 as FQNEAQ (reference sequence). The CDR3 nucleotides read TGTGCCAGCAGCCCGCTGGACTATGAGCAGTTCTTC. The encoded protein is CASSPLDYEQFF.

This clonotype was observed a single time. V gene TRBV7-2 combines with J gene TRBJ2-7, with D tentatively TRBD2 (5 bases). Germline lookup yields CDR1 SGHTA and CDR2 FQGNSA. V was pared by 1 base and J by 2 bases, with 9 bases between. The CDR3 loop spans 14 amino acids. The CDR3 DNA reads as TGTGCCAGCAGCTTAGGAGGTAGCGCCTACGAGCAGTACGTC. As protein: CASSLGGSAYEQYV.

This clonotype was detected only once. The V call is TRBV5-4, the J call TRBJ2-2, with D unclear. This CDR3 has 16 residues. V gave up 0 bases and J gave up 0 bases, with 9 bases separating them. Germline loops: CDR1 SGHNT, CDR2 YYREEE (reference sequence). This CDR3 is CASSLALAANTGELFF. The CDR3 DNA reads TGTGCCAGCAGCTTGGCCTTGGCGGCGAACACCGGGGAGCTGTTTTTT.

This clonotype was seen a single time. This sequence joins TRBV7-9 and TRBJ2-7, with a possible D match to TRBD1 (6 bases). V lost 5 bases and J lost 5, with 10 bases in between. Germline values: CDR1 SEHNR, CDR2 FQNEAQ (reference sequence). This CDR3 is 12 amino acids long. The CDR3 nucleotides read TGTGCCAGCAGCCCACAGGGAAACGAGCAGTACTTC. This sequence encodes CASSPQGNEQYF.

Here the CDR3 DNA reads TGTGCCAGCAGTTTAAAGGGGACTAACTATGGCTACACCTTC. This gives the protein CASSLKGTNYGYTF. The V call is TRBV12-3 or TRBV12-4, the J call TRBJ1-2, with D possibly being TRBD1 (5 bases). V lost 2 bases, J lost 0 bases, and 7 bases lay in between. CDR3 length: 14 amino acids.

V and J are TRBV7-9 and TRBJ2-7; D unresolved. This CDR3 spans 15 amino acids. Trimming took 4 bases from V and 3 from J, leaving 16 bases between them. The germline gives CDR1 SEHNR, CDR2 FQNEAQ (reference sequence). CDR3 sequence reads: CASSSGRYDLYEQYV. CDR3 in DNA: TGTGCCAGCAGCTCAGGACGTTACGACCTCTACGAGCAGTACGTC.

The CDR3 DNA reads TGTGCCAGCAGTTTAACGCATTCACGGGACACTGAAGCTTTCTTT. It translates to CASSLTHSRDTEAFF. The V call is TRBV27, the J call TRBJ1-1; D ambiguous. Trimming left V 2 bases short and J 3 bases short, with 13 bases between. Germline V gene sequence: CDR1 MNHEY, CDR2 SMNVEV (reference sequence). CDR3 length equals 15 residues.

The chain couples TRBV5-4 to TRBJ2-3; 11 bases are shared with TRBD2. Germline CDR1 and CDR2: SGHNT and YYREEE (reference sequence). Germline trimming cut 0 bases from V and 6 bases from J; bases unmatched to any gene: 6. This CDR3 is 16 amino acids long. The CDR3 protein is CASSLAASGGLDTQYF. The CDR3 DNA is TGTGCCAGCAGCTTGGCCGCTAGCGGGGGGTTGGATACGCAGTATTTT.

The chain is built from TRBV19 and TRBJ2-2; TRBD2 matches at 11 bases. The CDR3 consists of 17 residues. Germline V gene lookup returns CDR1 LNHDA and CDR2 SQIVND (reference sequence). V shed 4 bases, J shed 7 bases, and the junction held 11 bases outside the gene matches. CDR3 protein: CASSTALSGGAIGELFF. The DNA of the CDR3 is TGTGCCAGTAGTACGGCTCTTAGCGGGGGGGCCATCGGGGAGCTGTTTTTT.

The rearrangement uses TRBV28 and TRBJ1-2, with a weak D call TRBD1 (5 bases). Trimming removed 5 bases at V and 4 bases at J, with 20 bases between. The CDR3 spans 16 residues. The germline V gene has CDR1 MDHEN and CDR2 SYDVKM. CDR3 region: CASSPQRGTGTYGYTF. CDR3 nucleotide sequence: TGTGCCAGCAGTCCCCAACGGGGGACGGGCACCTATGGCTACACCTTC.

The chain is built from TRBV28 and TRBJ1-2; D is unclear. Germline V gives CDR1 MDHEN, CDR2 SYDVKM. The ends were cut back, 2 bases at V and 0 bases at J, with 7 bases in the middle. This CDR3 contains 14 residues. The CDR3 sequence is CASSLRVTNYGYTF. CDR3 DNA sequence: TGTGCCAGCAGTTTAAGAGTAACTAACTATGGCTACACCTTC.

The gene calls are TRBV6-6 and TRBJ1-3; the D gene is possibly TRBD1 (5 bases). In germline, CDR1 is MNHNY, CDR2 SVGAGI (reference sequence). Trimming pared 6 bases from V and 7 bases from J, leaving 16 bases between. The CDR3 length is 14 residues. The CDR3, as DNA: TGTGCCAGCAGCCTCGGGGCCCCACGGAACACCATATATTTT. Amino acid sequence: CASSLGAPRNTIYF.

This sequence joins TRBV7-8 and TRBJ2-7; D remains ambiguous. The V end lost 7 bases, the J end lost 1 base, and 5 bases lay between the germline ends. CDR3 length: 11 residues. From germline, CDR1 is SGHVS and CDR2 FQNEAQ. The CDR3 spells CASIRSYEQYV. The CDR3 DNA is TGTGCCAGCATCCGGTCCTACGAGCAGTACGTC.

The chain has TRBV5-1 and TRBJ2-1; no clear D. The CDR3 length is 12 residues. The V end was cut by 0 bases, the J end by 12 bases, with 10 bases between. Germline V gives CDR1 SGHRS, CDR2 YFSETQ. CDR3 in amino acids: CASSLGRVGQFF. The CDR3 nucleotides are TGCGCCAGCAGCTTGGGAAGGGTAGGGCAGTTCTTC.

This sequence joins TRBV19 and TRBJ1-1; 7 bases are shared with TRBD1. This CDR3 region has 15 residues. Germline V CDR1 and CDR2: LNHDA, SQIVND (reference sequence). After removal of 4 bases from V and 2 bases from J, the junction contained 7 bases not matched to a gene. The CDR3 nucleotides read TGTGCCAGTAGTAGGGACAGCCTCCCTAACACTGAAGCTTTCTTT. As protein: CASSRDSLPNTEAFF.

In its sample, this clonotype was seen a few times. This chain uses TRBV12-3 or TRBV12-4 with TRBJ1-6, with TRBD1 as a possible D gene (6 bases). V lost 1 base and J lost 5, with 6 bases in between. CDR3 size: 14 residues. CDR3 sequence (DNA): TGTGCCAGCAGTTTAGGGACAGATAATTCACCCCTCCACTTT. Protein: CASSLGTDNSPLHF.

The rearrangement joins TRBV28 to TRBJ1-5; 10 nucleotides align to TRBD1. V lost 2 bases and J lost 0; bases outside the gene matches: 10. CDR1 and CDR2 from the germline V gene are MDHEN and SYDVKM. The CDR3 has 19 amino acids. CDR3 DNA: TGTGCCAGCAGTTTAGCGACAGGGGGCATCAACCATAGCAATCAGCCCCAGCATTTT. Translating it yields CASSLATGGINHSNQPQHF.

V usage is TRBV7-6 and J usage is TRBJ1-5; D is unresolved. CDR1 is SGHVS and CDR2 is FNYEAQ in the germline V gene. The V end lost 1 base, the J end lost 0 bases, and 10 bases lay between the germline ends. There are 16 residues in the CDR3. The CDR3, as DNA: TGTGCCAGCAGCTTAGACCCCCCGGCTAGCAATCAGCCCCAGCATTTT. It codes for CASSLDPPASNQPQHF.